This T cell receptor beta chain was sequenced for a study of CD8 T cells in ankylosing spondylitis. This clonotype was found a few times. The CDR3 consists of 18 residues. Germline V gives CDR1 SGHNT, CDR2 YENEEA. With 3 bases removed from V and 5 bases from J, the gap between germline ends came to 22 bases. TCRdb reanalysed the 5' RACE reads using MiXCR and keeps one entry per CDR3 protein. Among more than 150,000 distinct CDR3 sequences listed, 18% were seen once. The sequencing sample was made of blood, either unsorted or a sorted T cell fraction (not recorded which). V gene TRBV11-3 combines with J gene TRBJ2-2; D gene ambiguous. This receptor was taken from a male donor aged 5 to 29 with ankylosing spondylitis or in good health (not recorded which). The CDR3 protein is CASSFFAVSFDQTGELFF. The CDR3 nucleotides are TGTGCCAGCAGCTTCTTCGCAGTGAGCTTTGATCAAACCGGGGAGCTGTTTTTT.